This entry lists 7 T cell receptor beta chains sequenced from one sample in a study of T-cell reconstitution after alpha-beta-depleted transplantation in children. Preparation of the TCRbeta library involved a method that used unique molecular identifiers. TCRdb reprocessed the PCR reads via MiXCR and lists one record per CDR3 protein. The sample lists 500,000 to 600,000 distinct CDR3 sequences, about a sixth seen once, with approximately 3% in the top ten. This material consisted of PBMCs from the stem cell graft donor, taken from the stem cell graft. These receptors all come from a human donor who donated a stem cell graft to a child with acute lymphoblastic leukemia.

As DNA, the CDR3 is TGTGCCAGCAGCGTAGCTACAGGGGCGCTCACTGAAGCTTTCTTT. This translates into CASSVATGALTEAFF. V and J are TRBV9 and TRBJ1-1; 7 bases are shared with TRBD1. The CDR3 totals 15 residues. With 0 bases clipped from V and 4 bases from J, the junction kept 6 bases outside the gene matches. The germline V gene encodes CDR1 SGDLS and CDR2 YYNGEE.

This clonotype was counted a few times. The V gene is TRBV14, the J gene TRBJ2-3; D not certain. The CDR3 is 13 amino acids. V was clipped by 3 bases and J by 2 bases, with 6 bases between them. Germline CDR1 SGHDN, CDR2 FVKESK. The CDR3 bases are TGTGCCAGCAGCCAGATATCCACAGATACGCAGTATTTT. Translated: CASSQISTDTQYF.

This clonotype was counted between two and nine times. In nucleotides, the CDR3 is TGCGCCAGCAGTGAGTCGATTCTAGGGGGCAACACCGGGGAGCTGTTTTTT. This codes for CASSESILGGNTGELFF. V and J are TRBV10-2 and TRBJ2-2, with 7 bases that match TRBD1. The CDR3 is 17 residues long. V lost 0 bases and J lost 2; bases outside the gene matches: 6. Germline loops: CDR1 WSHSY, CDR2 SAAADI.

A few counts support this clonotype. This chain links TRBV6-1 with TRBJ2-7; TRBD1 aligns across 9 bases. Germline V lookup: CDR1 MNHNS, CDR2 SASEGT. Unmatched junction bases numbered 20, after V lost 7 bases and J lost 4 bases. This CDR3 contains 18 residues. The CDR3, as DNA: TGTGCCAGCAACCGCCTGGGACAGGGACTATCTTTCCCGTACGAGCAGTACTTC. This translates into CASNRLGQGLSFPYEQYF.

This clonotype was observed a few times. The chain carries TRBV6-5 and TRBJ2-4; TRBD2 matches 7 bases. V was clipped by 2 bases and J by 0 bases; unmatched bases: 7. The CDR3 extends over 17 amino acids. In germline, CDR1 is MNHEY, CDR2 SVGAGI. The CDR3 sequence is CASSYRWGLLAKNIQYF. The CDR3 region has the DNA TGTGCCAGCAGTTACCGATGGGGACTACTAGCCAAAAACATTCAGTACTTC.

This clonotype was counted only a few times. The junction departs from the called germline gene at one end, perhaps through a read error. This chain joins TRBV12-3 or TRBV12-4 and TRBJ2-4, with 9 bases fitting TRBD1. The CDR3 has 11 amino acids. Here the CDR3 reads CASSLGDRGEF. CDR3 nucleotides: TGTGCCAGCAGTTTGGGAGACAGGGGGGAATTC.

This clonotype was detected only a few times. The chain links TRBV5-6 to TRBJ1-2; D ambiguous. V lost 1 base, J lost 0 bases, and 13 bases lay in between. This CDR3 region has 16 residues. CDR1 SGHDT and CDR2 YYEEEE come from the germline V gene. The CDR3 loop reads CASSLYDGQTNYGYTF. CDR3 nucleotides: TGTGCCAGCAGCTTGTACGACGGGCAGACTAACTATGGCTACACCTTC. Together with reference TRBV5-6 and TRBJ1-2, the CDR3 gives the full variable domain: DAGVTQSPTHLIKTRGQQVTLRCSPKSGHDTVSWYQQALGQGPQFIFQYYEEEERQRGNFPDRFSGHQFPNYSSELNVNALLLGDSALYLCASSLYDGQTNYGYTFGSGTRLTVV.